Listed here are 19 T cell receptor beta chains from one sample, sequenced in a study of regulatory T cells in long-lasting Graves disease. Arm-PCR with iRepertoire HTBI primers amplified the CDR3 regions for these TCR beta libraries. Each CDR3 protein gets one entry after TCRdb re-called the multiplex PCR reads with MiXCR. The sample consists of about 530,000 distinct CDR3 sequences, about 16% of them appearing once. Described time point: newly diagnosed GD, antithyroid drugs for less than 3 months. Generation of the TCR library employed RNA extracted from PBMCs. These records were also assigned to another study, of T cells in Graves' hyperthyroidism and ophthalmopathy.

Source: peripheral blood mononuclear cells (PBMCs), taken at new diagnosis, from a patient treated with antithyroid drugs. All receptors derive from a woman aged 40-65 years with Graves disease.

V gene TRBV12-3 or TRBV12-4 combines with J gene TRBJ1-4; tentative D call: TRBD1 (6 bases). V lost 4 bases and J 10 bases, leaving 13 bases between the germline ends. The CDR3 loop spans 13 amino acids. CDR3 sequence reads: CASSSWTDAKLFF. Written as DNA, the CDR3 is TGTGCCAGCAGTTCATGGACAGACGCAAAACTGTTTTTT.

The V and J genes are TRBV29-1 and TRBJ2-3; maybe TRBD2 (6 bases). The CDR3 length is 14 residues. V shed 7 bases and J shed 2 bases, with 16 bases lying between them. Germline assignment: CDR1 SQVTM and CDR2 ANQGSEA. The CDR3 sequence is CSASGLSNTDTQYF. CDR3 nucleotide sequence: TGCAGCGCCTCGGGACTCTCAAACACAGATACGCAGTATTTT.

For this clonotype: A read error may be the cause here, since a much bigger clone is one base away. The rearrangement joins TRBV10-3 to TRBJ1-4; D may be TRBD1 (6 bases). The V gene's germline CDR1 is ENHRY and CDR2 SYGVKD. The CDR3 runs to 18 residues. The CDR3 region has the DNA TGTGCCATCAGTACATCCCGGGGGGCAGGAGAAACTAATGAAAAACCGTTTTTT. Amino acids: CAISTSRGAGETNEKPFF.

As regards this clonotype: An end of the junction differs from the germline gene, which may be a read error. The CDR3 loop reads CASSFSRINTGELVF. In nucleotides, the CDR3 is TGTGCCAGCAGTTTCTCCAGAATCAACACCGGGGAGCTGGTTTTT. The rearrangement joins TRBV12-3 or TRBV12-4 to TRBJ2-2, with D possibly matching TRBD2 (5 bases). The CDR3 sequence is 15 residues long.

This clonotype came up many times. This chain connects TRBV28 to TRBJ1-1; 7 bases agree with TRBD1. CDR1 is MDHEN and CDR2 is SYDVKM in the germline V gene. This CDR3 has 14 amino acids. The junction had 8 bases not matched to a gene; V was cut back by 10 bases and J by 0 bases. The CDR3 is CATRRGALNTEAFF. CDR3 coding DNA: TGTGCCACCCGCAGGGGGGCCTTGAACACTGAAGCTTTCTTT.

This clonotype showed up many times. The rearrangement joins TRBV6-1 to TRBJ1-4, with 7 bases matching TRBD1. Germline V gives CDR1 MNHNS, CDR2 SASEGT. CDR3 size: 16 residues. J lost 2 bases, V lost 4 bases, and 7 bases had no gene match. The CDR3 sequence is CASSVIGGSTNEKLFF. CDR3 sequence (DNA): TGTGCCAGCAGTGTTATAGGGGGCTCGACTAATGAAAAACTGTTTTTT.

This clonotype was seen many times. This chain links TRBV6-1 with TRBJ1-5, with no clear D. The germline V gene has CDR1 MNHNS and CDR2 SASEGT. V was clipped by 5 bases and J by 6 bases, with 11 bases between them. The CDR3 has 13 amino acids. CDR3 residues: CASSNGPSQPQHF. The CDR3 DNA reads TGTGCCAGCAGTAACGGGCCAAGTCAGCCCCAGCATTTT.

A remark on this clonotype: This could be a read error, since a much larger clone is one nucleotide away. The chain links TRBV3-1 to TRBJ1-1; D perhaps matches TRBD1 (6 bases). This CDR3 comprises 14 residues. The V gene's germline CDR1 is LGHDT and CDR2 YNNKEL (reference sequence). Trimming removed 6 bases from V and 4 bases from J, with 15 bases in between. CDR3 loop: CASRGGGWITEAFF. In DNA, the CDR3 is TGTGCCAGCAGAGGGGGGGGGTGGATCACTGAAGCTTTCTTT. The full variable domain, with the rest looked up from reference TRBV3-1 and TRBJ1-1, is DTAVSQTPKYLVTQMGNDKSIKCEQNLGHDTMYWYKQDSKKFLKIMFSYNNKELIINETVPNRFSPKSPDKAHLNLHINSLELGDSAVYFCASRGGGWITEAFFGQGTRLTVV.

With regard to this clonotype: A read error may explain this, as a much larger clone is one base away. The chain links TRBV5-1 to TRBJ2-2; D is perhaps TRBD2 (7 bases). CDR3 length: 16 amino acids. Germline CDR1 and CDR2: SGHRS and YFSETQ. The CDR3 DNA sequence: TGCGCCAGCAGCTTGGCCGCGGGGGCGAACACCTGGGAGCTGTTTTTT. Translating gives CASSLAAGANTWELFF.

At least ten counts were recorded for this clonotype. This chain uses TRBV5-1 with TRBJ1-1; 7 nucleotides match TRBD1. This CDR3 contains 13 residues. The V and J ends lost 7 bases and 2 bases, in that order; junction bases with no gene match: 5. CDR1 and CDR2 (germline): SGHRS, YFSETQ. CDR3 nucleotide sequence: TGCGCCAGCTTGGGACAGCAAAACACTGAAGCTTTCTTT. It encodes CASLGQQNTEAFF. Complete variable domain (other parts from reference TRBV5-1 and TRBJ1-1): KAGVTQTPRYLIKTRGQQVTLSCSPISGHRSVSWYQQTPGQGLQFLFEYFSETQRNKGNFPGRFSGRQFSNSRSEMNVSTLELGDSALYLCASLGQQNTEAFFGQGTRLTVV.

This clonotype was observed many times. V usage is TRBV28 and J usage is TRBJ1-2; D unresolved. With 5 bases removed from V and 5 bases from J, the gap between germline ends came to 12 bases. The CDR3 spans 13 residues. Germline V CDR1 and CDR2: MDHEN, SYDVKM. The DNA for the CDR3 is TGTGCCAGCAGTCCCCAGGCCGTATATGGCTACACCTTC. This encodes CASSPQAVYGYTF.

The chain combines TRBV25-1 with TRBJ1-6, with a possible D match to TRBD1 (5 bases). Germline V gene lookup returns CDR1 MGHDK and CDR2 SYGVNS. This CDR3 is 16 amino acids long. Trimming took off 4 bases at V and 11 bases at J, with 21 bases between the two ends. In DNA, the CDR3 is TGTGCCAGCAGTGGAGGGACTTCGATGGGAAATACACCCCTCCACTTT. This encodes CASSGGTSMGNTPLHF.

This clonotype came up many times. The CDR3 is CASSLRGQTEAFF. The CDR3 DNA reads as TGTGCCAGCAGCCTGAGAGGGCAAACTGAAGCTTTCTTT. J is TRBJ1-1 and V is TRBV2; D ambiguous. CDR1 and CDR2 (germline): SNHLY, FYNNEI. V shed 6 bases and J shed 5 bases, with 13 bases lying between them. The CDR3 has 13 residues.

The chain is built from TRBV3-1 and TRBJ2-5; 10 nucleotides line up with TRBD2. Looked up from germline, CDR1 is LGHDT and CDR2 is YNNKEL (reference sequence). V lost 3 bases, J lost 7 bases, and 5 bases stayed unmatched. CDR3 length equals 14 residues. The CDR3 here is CASSHSGGTRTQYF. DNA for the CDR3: TGTGCCAGCAGCCATAGCGGGGGGACGAGGACCCAGTACTTC.

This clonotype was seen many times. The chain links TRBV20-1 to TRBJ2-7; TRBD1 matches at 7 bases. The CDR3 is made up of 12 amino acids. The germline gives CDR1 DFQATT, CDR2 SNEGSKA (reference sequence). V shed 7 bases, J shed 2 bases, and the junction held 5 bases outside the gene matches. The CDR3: CSVPQGPYEQYF. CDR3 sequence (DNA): TGCAGTGTTCCACAGGGGCCCTACGAGCAGTACTTC.

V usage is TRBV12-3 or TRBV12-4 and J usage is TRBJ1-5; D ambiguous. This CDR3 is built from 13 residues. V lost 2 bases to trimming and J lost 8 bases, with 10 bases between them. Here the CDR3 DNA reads TGTGCCAGCAGTTTAAGAACGCGAGAGCCCCAGCATTTT. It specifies CASSLRTREPQHF.

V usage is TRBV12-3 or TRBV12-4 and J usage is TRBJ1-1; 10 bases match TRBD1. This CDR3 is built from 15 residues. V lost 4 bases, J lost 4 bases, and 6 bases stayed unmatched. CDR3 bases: TGTGCCAGCAGTTGGGACAGGGGCGTGGGCACTGAAGCTTTCTTT. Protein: CASSWDRGVGTEAFF.

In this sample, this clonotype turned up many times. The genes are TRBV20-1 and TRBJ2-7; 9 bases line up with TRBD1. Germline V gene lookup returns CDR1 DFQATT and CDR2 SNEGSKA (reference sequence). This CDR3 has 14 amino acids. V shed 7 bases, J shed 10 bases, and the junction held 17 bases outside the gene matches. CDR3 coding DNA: TGCAGTGGCTCCACCGGGACAGGGTTAATCGGCCAGTACTTC. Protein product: CSGSTGTGLIGQYF.

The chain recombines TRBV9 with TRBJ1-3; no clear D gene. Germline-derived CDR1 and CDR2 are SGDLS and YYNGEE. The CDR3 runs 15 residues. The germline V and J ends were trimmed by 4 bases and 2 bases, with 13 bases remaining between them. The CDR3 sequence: CASSPARGTGNTIYF. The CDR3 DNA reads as TGTGCCAGCAGCCCGGCGCGGGGAACTGGAAACACCATATATTTT.